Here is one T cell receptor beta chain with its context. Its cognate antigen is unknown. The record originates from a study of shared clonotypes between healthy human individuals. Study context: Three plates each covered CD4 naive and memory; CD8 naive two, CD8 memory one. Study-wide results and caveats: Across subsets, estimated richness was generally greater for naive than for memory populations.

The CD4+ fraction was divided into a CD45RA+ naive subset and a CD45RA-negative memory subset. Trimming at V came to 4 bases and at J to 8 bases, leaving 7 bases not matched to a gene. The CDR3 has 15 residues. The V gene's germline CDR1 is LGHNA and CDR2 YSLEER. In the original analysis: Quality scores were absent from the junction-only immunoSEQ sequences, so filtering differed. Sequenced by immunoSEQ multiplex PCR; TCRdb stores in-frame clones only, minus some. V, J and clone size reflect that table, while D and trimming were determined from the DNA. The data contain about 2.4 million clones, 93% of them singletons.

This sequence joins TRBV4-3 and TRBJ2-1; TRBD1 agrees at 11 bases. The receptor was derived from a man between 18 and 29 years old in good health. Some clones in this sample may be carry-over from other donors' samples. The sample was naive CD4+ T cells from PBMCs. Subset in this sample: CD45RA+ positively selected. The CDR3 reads CASSRVGTGGHEQFF. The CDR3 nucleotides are TGCGCCAGCAGCCGCGTCGGGACAGGGGGACATGAGCAGTTCTTC.